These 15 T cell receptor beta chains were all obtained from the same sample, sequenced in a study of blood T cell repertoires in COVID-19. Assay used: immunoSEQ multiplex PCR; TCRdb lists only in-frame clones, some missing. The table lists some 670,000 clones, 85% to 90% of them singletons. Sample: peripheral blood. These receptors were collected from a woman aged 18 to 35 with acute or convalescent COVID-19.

DNA for the CDR3: TGTGCCAGCAGCCATATCACAGGGGAAGAGCAGTACTTC. It specifies CASSHITGEEQYF. The gene calls are TRBV7-8 and TRBJ2-7, with 7 bases lining up with TRBD1. The CDR3 contains 13 residues. V was clipped by 5 bases and J by 7 bases; unmatched bases: 8. Germline CDR1 SGHVS, CDR2 FQNEAQ.

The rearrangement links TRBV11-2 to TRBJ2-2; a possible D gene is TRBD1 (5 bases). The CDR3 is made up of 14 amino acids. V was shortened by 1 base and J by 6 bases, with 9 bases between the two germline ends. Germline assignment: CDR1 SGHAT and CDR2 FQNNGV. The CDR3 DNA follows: TGTGCCAGCAGCTTAGTAAGGGGTCCCGGGGAGCTGTTTTTT. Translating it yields CASSLVRGPGELFF.

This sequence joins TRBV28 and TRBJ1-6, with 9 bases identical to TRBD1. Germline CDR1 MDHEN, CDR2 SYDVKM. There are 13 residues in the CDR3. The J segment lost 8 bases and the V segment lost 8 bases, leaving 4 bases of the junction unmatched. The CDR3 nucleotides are TGTGCCAGCCACAGGGGGCCGGATTCACCCCTCCACTTT. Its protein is CASHRGPDSPLHF.

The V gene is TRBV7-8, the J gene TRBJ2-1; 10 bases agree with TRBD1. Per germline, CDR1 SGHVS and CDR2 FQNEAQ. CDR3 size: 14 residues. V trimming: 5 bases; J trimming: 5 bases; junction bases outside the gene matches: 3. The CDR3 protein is CASSRGQGHNEQFF. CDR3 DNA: TGTGCCAGCAGCCGGGGACAGGGGCACAATGAGCAGTTCTTC.

CDR3 sequence: CATRSAGQGRVVNQPQHF. CDR3 coding DNA: TGTGCCACTAGAAGTGCGGGACAGGGAAGGGTAGTAAATCAGCCCCAGCATTTT. The chain is built from TRBV19 and TRBJ1-5; 9 bases map to TRBD1. The CDR3 loop spans 18 amino acids. Per the germline V gene, CDR1 is LNHDA and CDR2 is SQIVND (reference sequence). Trimming took 10 bases from V and 4 from J; bases not matched to a gene: 20. The entire variable domain, with the rest obtained from reference TRBV19 and TRBJ1-5, is as follows: DGGITQSPKYLFRKEGQNVTLSCEQNLNHDAMYWYRQDPGQGLRLIYYSQIVNDFQKGDIAEGYSVSREKKESFPLTVTSAQKNPTAFYLCATRSAGQGRVVNQPQHFGDGTRLSIL.

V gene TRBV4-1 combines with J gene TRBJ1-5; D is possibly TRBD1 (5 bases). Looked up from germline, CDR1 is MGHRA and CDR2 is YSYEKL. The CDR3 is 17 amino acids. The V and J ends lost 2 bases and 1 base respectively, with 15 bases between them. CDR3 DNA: TGCGCCAGCAGCCAAACGTCCCGAAGGGGAAGCAATCAGCCCCAGCATTTT. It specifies CASSQTSRRGSNQPQHF.

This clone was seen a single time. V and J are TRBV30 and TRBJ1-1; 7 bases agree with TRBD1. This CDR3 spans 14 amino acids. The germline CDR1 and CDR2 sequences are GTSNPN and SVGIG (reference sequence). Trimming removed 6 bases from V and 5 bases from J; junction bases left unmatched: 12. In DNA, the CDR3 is TGTGCCTGCCAACGACAGGGTACGGATACTGAAGCTTTCTTT. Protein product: CACQRQGTDTEAFF.

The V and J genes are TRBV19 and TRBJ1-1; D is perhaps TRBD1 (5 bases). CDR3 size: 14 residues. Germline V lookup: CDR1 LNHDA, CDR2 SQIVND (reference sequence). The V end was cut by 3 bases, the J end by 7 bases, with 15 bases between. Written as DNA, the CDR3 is TGTGCCAGTAGTATTGGGGGAGGTGGGCTTGAAGCTTTCTTT. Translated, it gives CASSIGGGGLEAFF.

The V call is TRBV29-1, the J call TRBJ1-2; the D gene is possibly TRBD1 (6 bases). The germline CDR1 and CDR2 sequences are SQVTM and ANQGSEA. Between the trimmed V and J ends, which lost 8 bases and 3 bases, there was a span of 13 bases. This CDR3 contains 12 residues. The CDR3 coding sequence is TGCAGCCACACAGGGAACGACTATGGCTACACCTTC. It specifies CSHTGNDYGYTF.

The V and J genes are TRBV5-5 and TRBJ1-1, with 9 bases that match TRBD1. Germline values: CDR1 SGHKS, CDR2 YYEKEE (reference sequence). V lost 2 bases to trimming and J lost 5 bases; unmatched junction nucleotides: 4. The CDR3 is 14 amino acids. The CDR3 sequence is CASSFGQGLTEAFF. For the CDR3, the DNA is TGTGCCAGCAGCTTCGGACAGGGGCTAACTGAAGCTTTCTTT.

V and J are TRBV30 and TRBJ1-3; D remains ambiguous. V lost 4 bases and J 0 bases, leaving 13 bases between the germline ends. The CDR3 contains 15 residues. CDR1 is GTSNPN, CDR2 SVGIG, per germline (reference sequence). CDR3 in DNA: TGTGCCTGGACCGCTCAGAGGGTCTCTGGAAACACCATATATTTT. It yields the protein CAWTAQRVSGNTIYF.

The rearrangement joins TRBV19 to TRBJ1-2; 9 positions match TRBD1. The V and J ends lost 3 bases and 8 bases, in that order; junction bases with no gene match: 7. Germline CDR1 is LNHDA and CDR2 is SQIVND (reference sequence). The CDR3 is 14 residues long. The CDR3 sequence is CASSIRDREGGYTF. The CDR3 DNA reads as TGTGCCAGTAGTATCCGGGACAGGGAGGGCGGCTACACCTTC.

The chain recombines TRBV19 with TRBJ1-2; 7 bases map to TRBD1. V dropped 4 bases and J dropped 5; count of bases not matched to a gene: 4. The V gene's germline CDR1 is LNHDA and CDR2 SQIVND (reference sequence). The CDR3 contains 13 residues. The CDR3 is CASSTGQRYGYTF. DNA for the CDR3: TGTGCCAGTAGTACGGGACAGCGATATGGCTACACCTTC.

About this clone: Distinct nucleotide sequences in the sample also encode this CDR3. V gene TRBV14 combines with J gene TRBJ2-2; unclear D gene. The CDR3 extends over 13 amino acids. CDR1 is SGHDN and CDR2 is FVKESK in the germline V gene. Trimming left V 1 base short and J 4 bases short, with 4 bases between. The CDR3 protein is CASSQVRTGELFF. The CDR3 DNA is TGTGCCAGCAGCCAAGTGCGCACCGGGGAGCTGTTTTTT. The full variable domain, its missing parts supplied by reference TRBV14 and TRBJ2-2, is EAGVTQFPSHSVIEKGQTVTLRCDPISGHDNLYWYRRVMGKEIKFLLHFVKESKQDESGMPNNRFLAERTGGTYSTLKVQPAELEDSGVYFCASSQVRTGELFFGEGSRLTVL.

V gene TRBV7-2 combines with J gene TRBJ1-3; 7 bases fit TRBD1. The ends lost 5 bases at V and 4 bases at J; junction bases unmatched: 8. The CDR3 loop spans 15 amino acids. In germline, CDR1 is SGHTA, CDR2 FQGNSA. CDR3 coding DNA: TGTGCCAGCAGCCCCGAGGGGGCGGAAGGAAACACCATATATTTT. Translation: CASSPEGAEGNTIYF. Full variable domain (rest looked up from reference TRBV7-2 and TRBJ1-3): GAGVSQSPSNKVTEKGKDVELRCDPISGHTALYWYRQSLGQGLEFLIYFQGNSAPDKSGLPSDRFSAERTGGSVSTLTIQRTQQEDSAVYLCASSPEGAEGNTIYFGEGSWLTVV.